The next 31 T cell receptor beta chains were all read from a single sample in a study of cytomegalovirus exposure and HLA in healthy donors. PCR amplification relied on 60 Vbeta primers (plus 13 Jbeta primers). TCRdb's copy holds only in-frame clones and misses some; the assay was immunoSEQ multiplex PCR. This table lists 60,000 to 70,000 clones. Sequencing was performed on PBMCs. These TCRs come from a boy younger than 18 in good health and CMV-seronegative.

The V gene is TRBV6-1, the J gene TRBJ2-7; tentatively, D is TRBD1 (6 bases). V was shortened by 2 bases and J by 3 bases, with 11 bases between the two germline ends. The CDR3 contains 14 residues. Per germline, CDR1 MNHNS and CDR2 SASEGT. The chain's CDR3 is CASSERETGYEQYF. The CDR3 region has the DNA TGTGCCAGCAGTGAACGCGAGACAGGCTACGAGCAGTACTTC.

The chain joins TRBV7-9 to TRBJ2-1, with 8 bases lining up with TRBD2. Germline CDR1 SEHNR, CDR2 FQNEAQ (reference sequence). The CDR3 sequence is 15 residues long. V was clipped by 5 bases and J by 5 bases; unmatched bases: 8. CDR3 sequence: CASSMGTSWDNEQFF. For the CDR3, the DNA is TGTGCCAGCAGCATGGGGACTAGTTGGGACAATGAGCAGTTCTTC.

The chain joins TRBV6-1 to TRBJ1-5; the D gene is possibly TRBD1 (6 bases). This CDR3 has 15 amino acids. Germline V gene lookup returns CDR1 MNHNS and CDR2 SASEGT. The ends were cut back, 5 bases at V and 4 bases at J, with 15 bases in the middle. CDR3 region: CASSRDIGRNQPQHF. In nucleotides, the CDR3 is TGTGCCAGCAGTAGGGACATCGGACGGAATCAGCCCCAGCATTTT.

The genes are TRBV4-1 and TRBJ2-2; 10 bases map to TRBD1. V was pared by 3 bases and J by 8 bases, with 9 bases of the junction left unmatched. CDR1 and CDR2 from the germline V gene are MGHRA and YSYEKL. This CDR3 spans 16 amino acids. For the CDR3, the DNA is TGCGCCAGCAGCCATCTTGGACAGGGGGTAACAGGGGAGCTGTTTTTT. Protein sequence: CASSHLGQGVTGELFF.

The rearrangement joins TRBV27 to TRBJ2-7, with a tentative D call TRBD2 (5 bases). The CDR3 is 12 residues long. The V end was cut by 6 bases, the J end by 3 bases, with 9 bases between. Germline V gene sequence: CDR1 MNHEY, CDR2 SMNVEV (reference sequence). The CDR3 here is CASSTRDYEQYF. The CDR3, as DNA: TGTGCCAGCAGCACGAGGGACTACGAGCAGTACTTC.

V is TRBV19 and J is TRBJ1-4; TRBD1 agrees at 10 bases. Trimming at V came to 3 bases and at J to 8 bases, leaving 6 bases not matched to a gene. Germline CDR1 is LNHDA and CDR2 is SQIVND (reference sequence). The CDR3 spans 15 residues. The CDR3 loop is CASSILGTGDEKLFF. The CDR3 DNA is TGTGCCAGTAGTATTCTAGGGACAGGGGACGAAAAACTGTTTTTT. Full variable domain (rest looked up from reference TRBV19 and TRBJ1-4): DGGITQSPKYLFRKEGQNVTLSCEQNLNHDAMYWYRQDPGQGLRLIYYSQIVNDFQKGDIAEGYSVSREKKESFPLTVTSAQKNPTAFYLCASSILGTGDEKLFFGSGTQLSVL.

The chain has TRBV6-5 and TRBJ1-6; D call uncertain. This CDR3 spans 14 amino acids. Germline values: CDR1 MNHEY, CDR2 SVGAGI. V lost 6 bases and J lost 7, with 13 bases in between. As DNA, the CDR3 is TGTGCCAGCAGCTATACAAGACTCAATTCACCCCTCCACTTT. The encoded protein is CASSYTRLNSPLHF.

This chain connects TRBV2 to TRBJ2-7; 10 positions match TRBD2. The ends lost 5 bases at V and 3 bases at J; junction bases unmatched: 13. The CDR3 has 17 amino acids. Germline V gives CDR1 SNHLY, CDR2 FYNNEI. CDR3 coding DNA: TGTGCCAGCAGTCCGACTAGCGGGTCCGACCTGGGCTACGAGCAGTACTTC. Its translation: CASSPTSGSDLGYEQYF.

The V and J genes are TRBV2 and TRBJ2-1; 8 bases match TRBD1. This CDR3 has 16 residues. Trimming at V came to 2 bases and at J to 7 bases, leaving 10 bases not matched to a gene. From germline, CDR1 is SNHLY and CDR2 FYNNEI. The DNA of the CDR3 is TGTGCCAGCAGTGAATCGGAGCAGGGGGCAGGGAATGAGCAGTTCTTC. The encoded protein is CASSESEQGAGNEQFF.

The rearrangement links TRBV11-2 to TRBJ1-4, with D possibly matching TRBD1 (5 bases). Germline assignment: CDR1 SGHAT and CDR2 FQNNGV. The CDR3 consists of 12 residues. Trimming stripped 3 bases from V and 7 bases from J, with 6 bases between. The CDR3 region has the DNA TGTGCCAGCAGCTTCGGGGGTGAAAAACTGTTTTTT. This sequence encodes CASSFGGEKLFF.

V is TRBV7-6 and J is TRBJ2-2; D perhaps matches TRBD2 (6 bases). Germline V gives CDR1 SGHVS, CDR2 FNYEAQ. Between the trimmed V and J ends, which lost 0 bases and 6 bases, there was a span of 17 bases. The CDR3 runs 17 residues. The CDR3 reads CASSLAGGGMFAGELFF. CDR3 DNA sequence: TGTGCCAGCAGCTTAGCTGGCGGAGGGATGTTTGCCGGGGAGCTGTTTTTT.

The V and J genes are TRBV11-2 and TRBJ1-6; TRBD1 matches 8 bases. CDR1 and CDR2 (germline): SGHAT, FQNNGV. The CDR3 spans 14 residues. Germline trimming cut 4 bases from V and 10 bases from J; bases unmatched to any gene: 6. Written as DNA, the CDR3 is TGTGCCAGCAGCTCGAGACAGGGGAACTCACCCCTCCACTTT. It specifies CASSSRQGNSPLHF.

The rearrangement links TRBV7-9 to TRBJ2-1, with D perhaps TRBD1 (6 bases). CDR1 and CDR2 (germline): SEHNR, FQNEAQ (reference sequence). Trimming removed 4 bases from V and 8 bases from J, with 21 bases in between. The CDR3 spans 16 residues. The CDR3 reads CASSSRLGQSNDEQFF. As DNA, the CDR3 is TGTGCCAGCAGCTCGCGCCTAGGACAGAGTAACGATGAGCAGTTCTTC. Full variable domain (missing parts from reference TRBV7-9 and TRBJ2-1): DTGVSQNPRHKITKRGQNVTFRCDPISEHNRLYWYRQTLGQGPEFLTYFQNEAQLEKSRLLSDRFSAERPKGSFSTLEIQRTEQGDSAMYLCASSSRLGQSNDEQFFGPGTRLTVL.

The gene calls are TRBV11-2 and TRBJ1-2; 8 bases map to TRBD1. V lost 5 bases and J lost 14; bases outside the gene matches: 7. The CDR3 runs to 11 residues. Per the germline V gene, CDR1 is SGHAT and CDR2 is FQNNGV. CDR3 coding DNA: TGTGCCAGCAGCGGACCGACAGGGGCGACCTTC. This sequence encodes CASSGPTGATF.

The chain recombines TRBV5-1 with TRBJ1-2; a possible D gene is TRBD1 (6 bases). Germline CDR1 is SGHRS and CDR2 is YFSETQ. The CDR3 is made up of 15 amino acids. V was pared by 0 bases and J by 4 bases, with 13 bases between. The CDR3 protein is CASSLGGGDSYGYTF. The DNA for the CDR3 is TGCGCCAGCAGCTTGGGGGGGGGCGACTCCTATGGCTACACCTTC.

The chain's CDR3 is CASSLGSGNNQPQHF. The CDR3 region has the DNA TGTGCCAGCAGCTTAGGGTCAGGGAACAATCAGCCCCAGCATTTT. V is TRBV7-8 and J is TRBJ1-5; D might be TRBD1 (5 bases). The CDR3 has 15 residues. Trimming took 1 base from V and 3 from J, leaving 10 bases between them. Germline CDR1 SGHVS, CDR2 FQNEAQ.

The J gene is TRBJ1-2, the V gene TRBV2; D might be TRBD1 (5 bases). The V end lost 2 bases, the J end lost 11 bases, and 9 bases lay between the germline ends. Germline V gene data show CDR1 as SNHLY and CDR2 as FYNNEI. This CDR3 comprises 11 residues. The CDR3 nucleotides are TGTGCCAGCAGTGAATGGCAGGGATACACCTTC. Encoded protein: CASSEWQGYTF.

J is TRBJ1-1 and V is TRBV28; 8 bases are shared with TRBD1. V was pared by 4 bases and J by 0 bases, with 7 bases of the junction left unmatched. The CDR3 spans 16 residues. The V gene's germline CDR1 is MDHEN and CDR2 SYDVKM. CDR3 sequence: CASSYQGALMNTEAFF. The CDR3 coding sequence is TGTGCCAGCAGTTACCAGGGGGCCCTTATGAACACTGAAGCTTTCTTT.

The chain links TRBV6-5 to TRBJ1-2; 8 bases map to TRBD1. Looked up from germline, CDR1 is MNHEY and CDR2 is SVGAGI. The CDR3 runs 13 residues. J gave up 7 bases and V 6 bases, and 7 bases lay outside the gene matches. CDR3 amino acids: CASRTPGGLGYTF. CDR3 bases: TGTGCCAGCAGGACACCAGGGGGCCTTGGCTACACCTTC.

The chain joins TRBV30 to TRBJ2-3; D is perhaps TRBD2 (6 bases). The CDR3 is 11 amino acids. Between the trimmed V and J ends, which lost 3 bases and 5 bases, there was a span of 6 bases. Germline V gene sequence: CDR1 GTSNPN, CDR2 SVGIG (reference sequence). The CDR3 coding sequence is TGTGCCTGGAGGGAGGGAGATACGCAGTATTTT. The encoded protein is CAWREGDTQYF.

This rearrangement joins TRBV5-8 to TRBJ2-5, with TRBD2 identical over 8 bases. The ends lost 0 bases at V and 4 bases at J; junction bases unmatched: 11. Per germline, CDR1 SGHTS and CDR2 YDEGEE. The CDR3 runs 17 residues. CDR3 amino acids: CASSLELSGTRGETQYF. In nucleotides, the CDR3 is TGTGCCAGCAGCTTGGAACTTTCCGGGACTAGGGGAGAGACCCAGTACTTC.

CDR3 region: CASSLGNRGNQPQHF. The CDR3 bases are TGTGCCAGCAGCTTAGGGAACAGGGGCAATCAGCCCCAGCATTTT. The genes are TRBV13 and TRBJ1-5; TRBD1 might be the D (6 bases). The length of the CDR3 is 15 residues. Trimming took 0 bases from V and 2 from J, leaving 8 bases between them. Germline V gene lookup returns CDR1 PRHDT and CDR2 FYEKMQ (reference sequence).

The V gene is TRBV5-1, the J gene TRBJ2-5; tentative D call: TRBD1 (6 bases). Germline V lookup: CDR1 SGHRS, CDR2 YFSETQ. The V gene lost 4 bases and the J gene lost 3 bases, with 10 bases spanning the gap. There are 13 residues in the CDR3. DNA of the CDR3: TGCGCCAGCAGCCCTGGACAGAAAGAGACCCAGTACTTC. Translation: CASSPGQKETQYF.

The J gene is TRBJ1-5, the V gene TRBV2; the D is unclear. CDR3 length equals 15 residues. Germline loops: CDR1 SNHLY, CDR2 FYNNEI. Trimming removed 6 bases at V and 1 base at J, with 13 bases between. The CDR3 DNA sequence: TGTGCCAGCAGCCCCGGGAGGGCAAGCAATCAGCCCCAGCATTTT. Translated: CASSPGRASNQPQHF.

The chain joins TRBV5-5 to TRBJ2-2; 10 nucleotides agree with TRBD1. V gave up 4 bases and J gave up 0 bases; unmatched junction bases: 6. Germline lookup yields CDR1 SGHKS and CDR2 YYEKEE (reference sequence). The CDR3 spans 17 residues. The CDR3 nucleotides are TGTGCCAGCAGCCCTCGGACAGGGGGGTCGAACACCGGGGAGCTGTTTTTT. As protein: CASSPRTGGSNTGELFF.

The genes are TRBV7-2 and TRBJ1-2, with a tentative D call TRBD1 (5 bases). The CDR3 has 11 amino acids. Germline V gives CDR1 SGHTA, CDR2 FQGNSA. V was shortened by 5 bases and J by 7 bases, with 8 bases between the two germline ends. The CDR3 loop reads CASSAQGGYTF. CDR3 nucleotides: TGTGCCAGCAGCGCCCAGGGTGGCTACACCTTC. Drawing the rest from reference TRBV7-2 and TRBJ1-2, the complete variable domain is GAGVSQSPSNKVTEKGKDVELRCDPISGHTALYWYRQSLGQGLEFLIYFQGNSAPDKSGLPSDRFSAERTGGSVSTLTIQRTQQEDSAVYLCASSAQGGYTFGSGTRLTVV.

This chain uses TRBV7-2 with TRBJ1-3; 7 bases line up with TRBD1. The CDR3 is made up of 14 amino acids. The germline CDR1 and CDR2 sequences are SGHTA and FQGNSA. J gave up 3 bases and V 8 bases, and 7 bases lay outside the gene matches. CDR3 residues: CASQLDRSGNTIYF. In DNA, the CDR3 is TGTGCCAGCCAATTGGACAGGAGTGGAAACACCATATATTTT.

The gene calls are TRBV6-1 and TRBJ1-3, with D unresolved. Deletions cut 2 bases from V and 0 bases from J, with 5 bases between. Germline values: CDR1 MNHNS, CDR2 SASEGT. This CDR3 has 14 amino acids. The CDR3, as DNA: TGTGCCAGCAGTGAAATTAACTCTGGAAACACCATATATTTT. Its protein is CASSEINSGNTIYF.

V and J are TRBV14 and TRBJ2-7; D is uncertain. This CDR3 region has 14 residues. Germline CDR1 and CDR2: SGHDN and FVKESK. The V and J ends lost 4 bases and 1 base respectively, with 11 bases between them. The CDR3: CASSLSFLSYEQYF. CDR3 in DNA: TGTGCCAGCAGCCTGAGTTTCTTATCCTACGAGCAGTACTTC.

The rearrangement joins TRBV5-1 to TRBJ2-3, with D possibly TRBD2 on 7 matching bases. Germline-derived CDR1 and CDR2 are SGHRS and YFSETQ. The germline V and J ends were trimmed by 6 bases and 0 bases, with 20 bases remaining between them. The CDR3 loop spans 17 amino acids. CDR3 in amino acids: CASNRAGATSSTDTQYF. CDR3 sequence (DNA): TGCGCCAGCAACAGGGCGGGGGCTACTTCTAGCACAGATACGCAGTATTTT.

The chain employs TRBV5-4 and TRBJ1-3; TRBD1 matches at 7 bases. Trimming cost V 5 bases and J 3 bases; bases outside gene matches: 8. Germline loops: CDR1 SGHNT, CDR2 YYREEE (reference sequence). The CDR3 length is 15 residues. The CDR3 DNA is TGTGCCAGCAGTCCTAAGGGGGCAGGTGGAAACACCATATATTTT. As protein: CASSPKGAGGNTIYF.